Following are 21 T cell receptor beta chains from one sample sequenced in a study of cytomegalovirus exposure and HLA in healthy donors. The PCR used 60 Vbeta and 13 Jbeta primers. Assay used: immunoSEQ multiplex PCR; TCRdb lists only in-frame clones, some missing. The profile covers about 170,000 clones, with about 85% appearing a single time and around 2.5% taken by the ten largest. Sequencing input: PBMCs. Receptors originate from a man aged 25 to 45 in good health and CMV-seropositive.

The V and J genes are TRBV21-1 and TRBJ2-5; TRBD1, the D gene given by the table, was not confirmed from the DNA. TRBV21-1 is labeled a pseudogene. The CDR3 has 19 residues. CDR3 residues: CASSKGTGRLDAYQETQYF. For the CDR3, the DNA is TGTGCCAGCAGCAAAGGGACAGGGAGGTTGGACGCGTACCAAGAGACCCAGTACTTC.

The rearrangement links TRBV11-2 to TRBJ1-1; D possibly corresponds to TRBD1 (5 bases). This CDR3 is built from 14 residues. V gave up 1 base and J gave up 1 base, with 7 bases separating them. Germline V gene sequence: CDR1 SGHAT, CDR2 FQNNGV. CDR3 loop: CASSLVDRNTEAFF. In DNA, the CDR3 is TGTGCCAGCAGCTTAGTAGACAGGAACACTGAAGCTTTCTTT.

The chain combines TRBV7-2 with TRBJ2-1; TRBD1 matches at 8 bases. CDR3 size: 15 residues. The germline V gene encodes CDR1 SGHTA and CDR2 FQGNSA. The V and J ends lost 5 bases and 8 bases, in that order; junction bases with no gene match: 11. CDR3 amino acids: CASSQAPGGLDEQFF. Written as DNA, the CDR3 is TGTGCCAGCAGCCAAGCGCCAGGGGGCCTTGATGAGCAGTTCTTC.

The sample holds one count of this clone. This chain connects TRBV6-5 to TRBJ1-5; possibly TRBD1 for D (5 bases). CDR1 and CDR2 from the germline V gene are MNHEY and SVGAGI. This CDR3 is built from 14 residues. V was cut by 3 bases and J by 7 bases, with 13 bases left in between. The CDR3 is CASSYVPGLQPQHF. In DNA, the CDR3 is TGTGCCAGCAGTTATGTCCCAGGGTTGCAGCCCCAGCATTTT.

The genes are TRBV10-3 and TRBJ2-1; D ambiguous. Germline loops: CDR1 ENHRY, CDR2 SYGVKD. Trimming stripped 10 bases from V and 0 bases from J, with 16 bases between. This CDR3 has 15 amino acids. The CDR3 nucleotides read TGTGCCACCTCGAAGATCGCGAGCTCCTACAATGAGCAGTTCTTC. Its translation is CATSKIASSYNEQFF.

This chain uses TRBV10-3 with TRBJ2-7; maybe TRBD2 (5 bases). In germline, CDR1 is ENHRY, CDR2 SYGVKD. Deletions cut 3 bases from V and 4 bases from J, with 10 bases between. This CDR3 is 13 amino acids long. CDR3 sequence: CAISEGLSYEQYV. The CDR3 DNA follows: TGTGCCATCAGTGAAGGACTGTCTTACGAGCAGTACGTC.

The chain joins TRBV9 to TRBJ1-2, with D possibly matching TRBD1 (6 bases). The CDR3 has 15 amino acids. Between the trimmed V and J ends, which lost 3 bases and 5 bases, there was a span of 17 bases. Germline CDR1 SGDLS, CDR2 YYNGEE. DNA for the CDR3: TGTGCCAGCAGCGCCACTTGGGGGCAACAGTATGGCTACACCTTC. It translates to CASSATWGQQYGYTF.

This chain connects TRBV5-1 to TRBJ2-7; weak D call: TRBD1 (5 bases). The CDR3 has 15 residues. From germline, CDR1 is SGHRS and CDR2 YFSETQ. Trimming left V 0 bases short and J 0 bases short, with 10 bases between. CDR3 sequence (DNA): TGCGCCAGCAGCTTGGCCAGGGAAGCCTCCTACGAGCAGTACTTC. Its translation: CASSLAREASYEQYF.

V usage is TRBV5-4 and J usage is TRBJ2-7, with 12 nucleotides matching TRBD2. This CDR3 spans 15 amino acids. V lost 4 bases, J lost 2 bases, and 4 bases stayed unmatched. CDR1 and CDR2 from the germline V gene are SGHNT and YYREEE (reference sequence). Written as DNA, the CDR3 is TGTGCCAGCAGCAAGGGACTAGCGGGCACCTACGAGCAGTACGTC. Protein product: CASSKGLAGTYEQYV.

The rearrangement uses TRBV9 and TRBJ1-1; 7 bases match TRBD1. CDR3 length equals 14 residues. The trim removed 0 bases at V and 6 bases at J, leaving 5 bases unmatched. Per germline, CDR1 SGDLS and CDR2 YYNGEE. The CDR3 protein is CASSVGGDSSEAFF. The CDR3, as DNA: TGTGCCAGCAGCGTAGGGGGGGACAGTTCTGAAGCTTTCTTT.

This clone was detected only a few times. The genes are TRBV10-3 and TRBJ2-1; perhaps TRBD2 as D (6 bases). The V end was cut by 11 bases, the J end by 5 bases, with 16 bases between. The CDR3 has 13 amino acids. Germline-derived CDR1 and CDR2 are ENHRY and SYGVKD. CDR3 amino acids: CAPSEYRNNEQFF. CDR3 coding DNA: TGTGCCCCTAGCGAGTACCGCAACAATGAGCAGTTCTTC.

This chain joins TRBV18 and TRBJ2-1; 10 nucleotides align to TRBD2. V lost 2 bases and J lost 9; bases outside the gene matches: 25. The CDR3 totals 21 residues. The V gene's germline CDR1 is KGHSH and CDR2 LQKENI. This chain's CDR3 is CASSPTGALAGVGGRDTEQFF. The CDR3 DNA is TGTGCCAGCTCACCAACTGGGGCGCTAGCGGGAGTGGGGGGCCGCGACACTGAGCAGTTCTTC.

J is TRBJ1-5 and V is TRBV2; unclear D gene. The CDR3 sequence is 15 residues long. V lost 7 bases to trimming and J lost 5 bases, with 18 bases between them. CDR1 SNHLY and CDR2 FYNNEI come from the germline V gene. In nucleotides, the CDR3 is TGTGCCAGCACCCCGGGAGCCCGAGGAGATCAGCCCCAGCATTTT. The encoded protein is CASTPGARGDQPQHF.

The rearrangement joins TRBV4-2 to TRBJ2-5; D is perhaps TRBD2 (7 bases). Germline V lookup: CDR1 LGHNA, CDR2 YNFKEQ. This CDR3 has 16 amino acids. V gave up 0 bases and J gave up 4 bases, with 15 bases separating them. The CDR3 reads CASSQEGGAPRETQYF. The CDR3 DNA follows: TGTGCCAGCAGCCAAGAGGGGGGGGCCCCCAGAGAGACCCAGTACTTC.

The V call is TRBV6-5, the J call TRBJ2-7; the D is unclear. With 6 bases removed from V and 2 bases from J, the gap between germline ends came to 5 bases. Per germline, CDR1 MNHEY and CDR2 SVGAGI. The CDR3 has 11 residues. The chain's CDR3 is CASRNTYEQYF. The CDR3 DNA reads as TGTGCCAGCAGAAATACCTACGAGCAGTACTTC.

This clone has more than one count but fewer than ten. This chain uses TRBV5-4 with TRBJ2-5; 7 nucleotides align to TRBD2. The germline V gene has CDR1 SGHNT and CDR2 YYREEE (reference sequence). The CDR3 totals 15 residues. The V segment lost 3 bases and the J segment 5 bases; nucleotides outside the gene matches: 10. DNA of the CDR3: TGTGCCAGCAGCTCGGGGGGAGTGTCATGGGAGACCCAGTACTTC. Protein sequence: CASSSGGVSWETQYF.

The CDR3 sequence is CATSPPGTSSYNEQFF. The DNA for the CDR3 is TGTGCCACCAGTCCTCCCGGGACTAGCTCCTACAATGAGCAGTTCTTC. The J gene is TRBJ2-1, the V gene TRBV15; 8 bases are a match to TRBD2. V was pared by 6 bases and J by 0 bases, with 7 bases of the junction left unmatched. The CDR3 has 16 amino acids. Looked up from germline, CDR1 is LNHNV and CDR2 is YYDKDF (reference sequence).

The V gene is TRBV6-6, the J gene TRBJ1-4, with TRBD1 as a possible D gene (5 bases). CDR1 and CDR2 (germline): MNHNY, SVGAGI (reference sequence). This CDR3 is built from 14 residues. Between the trimmed V and J ends, which lost 6 bases and 0 bases, there was a span of 8 bases. CDR3 residues: CASRLTATNEKLFF. CDR3 in DNA: TGTGCCAGCAGATTGACAGCAACTAATGAAAAACTGTTTTTT.

The V call is TRBV7-2, the J call TRBJ2-2, with D maybe TRBD2 (5 bases). The germline CDR1 and CDR2 sequences are SGHTA and FQGNSA. V gave up 2 bases and J gave up 4 bases, with 14 bases separating them. This CDR3 comprises 16 residues. The CDR3 nucleotides read TGTGCCAGCAGCTTAATTGGGCGGAGGCCCACCGGGGAGCTGTTTTTT. It translates to CASSLIGRRPTGELFF.

This clone was recorded once. The chain joins TRBV6-4 to TRBJ2-3; the match to TRBD2 covers 9 bases. The CDR3 is 14 residues long. The trim removed 6 bases at V and 0 bases at J, leaving 1 base unmatched. Looked up from germline, CDR1 is MRHNA and CDR2 is SNTAGT. As DNA, the CDR3 is TGTGCCAGCAGCCTAGCGGGAAGCACAGATACGCAGTATTTT. Its translation: CASSLAGSTDTQYF.

The chain carries TRBV18 and TRBJ2-5, with 9 nucleotides matching TRBD2. The length of the CDR3 is 19 residues. Germline V gene lookup returns CDR1 KGHSH and CDR2 LQKENI. V dropped 1 base and J dropped 4; count of bases not matched to a gene: 16. CDR3 nucleotide sequence: TGTGCCAGCTCACCACAAGCCCCCATGGCGGGAGGGCCGCGAGAGACCCAGTACTTC. Protein sequence: CASSPQAPMAGGPRETQYF.